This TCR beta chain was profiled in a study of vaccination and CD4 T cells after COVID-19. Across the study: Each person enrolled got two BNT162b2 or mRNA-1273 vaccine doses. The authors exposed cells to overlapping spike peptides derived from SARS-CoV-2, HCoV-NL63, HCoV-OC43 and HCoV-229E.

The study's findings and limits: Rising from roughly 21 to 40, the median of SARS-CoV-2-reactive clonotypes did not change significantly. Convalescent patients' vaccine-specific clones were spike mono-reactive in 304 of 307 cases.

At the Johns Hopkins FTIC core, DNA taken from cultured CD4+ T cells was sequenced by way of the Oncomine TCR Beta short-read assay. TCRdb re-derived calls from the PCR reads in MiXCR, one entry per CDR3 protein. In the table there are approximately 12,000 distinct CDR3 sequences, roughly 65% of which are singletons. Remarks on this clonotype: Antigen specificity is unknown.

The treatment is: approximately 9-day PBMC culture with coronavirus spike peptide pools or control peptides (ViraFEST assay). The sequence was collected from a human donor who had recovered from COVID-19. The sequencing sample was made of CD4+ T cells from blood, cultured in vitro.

Here the CDR3 reads CASSPSGGSGNIQYF. CDR3 in DNA: TGTGCCAGCAGTCCCTCAGGGGGGAGTGGAAACATTCAGTACTTC. The V and J genes are TRBV28 and TRBJ2-4; possible D gene TRBD1, 7 bases. V was pared by 5 bases and J by 6 bases, with 17 bases between. CDR3 length: 15 residues. Germline-derived CDR1 and CDR2 are MDHEN and SYDVKM.